Listed here are 27 T cell receptor beta chains from one sample, sequenced in a study of cytomegalovirus exposure and HLA in healthy donors. The PCR employed 60 Vbeta primers together with 13 Jbeta primers. Assay: immunoSEQ multiplex PCR; the TCRdb copy retains only in-frame clones and omits some. This table has roughly 150,000 clones, about 80% appearing once. The source material was PBMCs. The receptors here all came from a middle-aged woman in good health and CMV-seronegative.

The chain uses TRBV7-2 and TRBJ2-4, with a tentative D call TRBD1 (5 bases). This CDR3 contains 19 residues. The germline gives CDR1 SGHTA, CDR2 FQGNSA. V was shortened by 0 bases and J by 2 bases, with 20 bases between the two germline ends. Here the CDR3 reads CASSLAVVSGKSPKNIQYF. The CDR3 region has the DNA TGTGCCAGCAGCTTAGCTGTTGTGTCAGGGAAGTCTCCCAAAAACATTCAGTACTTC.

V and J are TRBV28 and TRBJ1-5; TRBD1 is a possible D gene (5 bases). Trimming stripped 5 bases from V and 4 bases from J, with 18 bases between. This CDR3 is 16 amino acids long. Per germline, CDR1 MDHEN and CDR2 SYDVKM. The CDR3 DNA follows: TGTGCCAGCAGTACGCCAGGAGACAGTGGGAATCAGCCCCAGCATTTT. Translating gives CASSTPGDSGNQPQHF.

This chain joins TRBV5-1 and TRBJ2-5; TRBD2 matches 10 bases. The J call is in doubt because the DNA end fits TRBJ2-7 better. In germline, CDR1 is SGHRS, CDR2 YFSETQ. The CDR3 covers 18 residues. The CDR3 coding sequence is TGCGCCAGCAGCTTGTCAGCGGGAGGGCCCGGAGCCTCCTACGAGCAGTACTTC. Protein: CASSLSAGGPGASYEQYF.

The chain joins TRBV10-3 to TRBJ2-7; 8 bases are a match to TRBD2. V dropped 4 bases and J dropped 6; count of bases not matched to a gene: 5. CDR3 size: 13 residues. Germline V gives CDR1 ENHRY, CDR2 SYGVKD. This chain's CDR3 is CAISGTSYAEQYF. CDR3 DNA sequence: TGTGCCATCAGTGGGACTAGCTATGCCGAGCAGTACTTC.

The chain combines TRBV29-1 with TRBJ1-5; 11 bases map to TRBD1. The CDR3 consists of 14 residues. V lost 4 bases and J lost 5; bases outside the gene matches: 4. Per the germline V gene, CDR1 is SQVTM and CDR2 is ANQGSEA. CDR3 residues: CSVGTGGGDQPQHF. In nucleotides, the CDR3 is TGCAGCGTTGGGACAGGGGGCGGTGATCAGCCCCAGCATTTT.

This clone turned up a few times. The rearrangement links TRBV5-4 to TRBJ2-6; D may be TRBD2 (5 bases). Germline loops: CDR1 SGHNT, CDR2 YYREEE (reference sequence). The CDR3 is made up of 14 amino acids. V lost 2 bases and J 3 bases, leaving 6 bases between the germline ends. The CDR3 region is CASSFRGGANVLTF. CDR3 nucleotides: TGTGCCAGCAGCTTCCGGGGTGGGGCCAACGTCCTGACTTTC. The variable domain in full, completed from reference TRBV5-4 and TRBJ2-6, reads ETGVTQSPTHLIKTRGQQVTLRCSSQSGHNTVSWYQQALGQGPQFIFQYYREEENGRGNFPPRFSGLQFPNYSSELNVNALELDDSALYLCASSFRGGANVLTFGAGSRLTVL.

Concerning this clone itself: Germline and junction disagree at one end, which may indicate a read error. The chain uses TRBV11-2 and TRBJ2-3; the D gene is possibly TRBD2 (6 bases). Germline V gene data show CDR1 as SGHAT and CDR2 as FQNNGV. This CDR3 has 17 amino acids. CDR3 bases: TGTGCCAGCAGCCCCCTAGGGTGGACTACTAGCACAAATACGCAGTATTTT. Residues: CASSPLGWTTSTNTQYF.

Note on this clone: This specimen includes other DNA sequences encoding the same CDR3. V gene TRBV29-1 combines with J gene TRBJ2-1; D possibly corresponds to TRBD1 (6 bases). From germline, CDR1 is SQVTM and CDR2 ANQGSEA. The CDR3 sequence is 13 residues long. V was shortened by 4 bases and J by 8 bases, with 15 bases between the two germline ends. CDR3 sequence: CSVVVPGVHEQFF. The CDR3, as DNA: TGCAGCGTTGTCGTTCCAGGGGTGCATGAGCAGTTCTTC.

The chain couples TRBV27 to TRBJ2-1; maybe TRBD2 (6 bases). The CDR3 contains 15 residues. The germline gives CDR1 MNHEY, CDR2 SMNVEV (reference sequence). Trimming cost V 4 bases and J 7 bases, with 17 bases left between them. CDR3 sequence: CASSSPTRPGNEQFF. The CDR3 DNA reads as TGTGCCAGCAGTTCTCCGACTAGGCCTGGGAATGAGCAGTTCTTC.

The chain employs TRBV4-2 and TRBJ1-2; tentative D call: TRBD1 (5 bases). CDR1 and CDR2 (germline): LGHNA, YNFKEQ. CDR3 length: 16 residues. V gave up 0 bases and J gave up 3 bases, with 14 bases separating them. CDR3 sequence: CASSQDRGRNYYGYTF. CDR3 coding DNA: TGTGCCAGCAGCCAAGATAGGGGCAGAAACTACTATGGCTACACCTTC.

This sequence joins TRBV11-3 and TRBJ2-1; TRBD1 is a possible D gene (6 bases). The CDR3 extends over 13 amino acids. Germline CDR1 and CDR2: SGHNT and YENEEA. Trimming shortened V by 6 bases and J by 6 bases, and 12 bases separated the two germline ends. The CDR3 DNA reads as TGTGCCAGCAGGTCTCGGACAGCCAATGAGCAGTTCTTC. This codes for CASRSRTANEQFF.

The genes are TRBV7-3 and TRBJ1-2; 7 bases map to TRBD1. V trimming: 5 bases; J trimming: 8 bases; junction bases outside the gene matches: 14. The CDR3 is 15 amino acids. Germline lookup yields CDR1 SGHTA and CDR2 FQGTGA. This CDR3 is CASSARQGREGGYTF. CDR3 DNA sequence: TGTGCCAGCAGCGCTAGACAGGGACGGGAAGGAGGCTACACCTTC.

The CDR3: CASSFPSGGSEETQYF. In DNA, the CDR3 is TGCGCCAGCAGCTTCCCTAGCGGGGGGTCCGAAGAGACCCAGTACTTC. The chain couples TRBV5-1 to TRBJ2-5, with 11 bases aligning to TRBD2. Germline V CDR1 and CDR2: SGHRS, YFSETQ. CDR3 size: 16 residues. With V trimmed by 2 bases and J by 3 bases, 6 bases remained unmatched.

This clone came up a few times. V is TRBV5-1 and J is TRBJ2-3, with 7 bases lining up with TRBD2. The V segment lost 3 bases and the J segment 6 bases; nucleotides outside the gene matches: 10. The CDR3 loop spans 15 amino acids. In germline, CDR1 is SGHRS, CDR2 YFSETQ. This CDR3 is CASSSKLGGTDTQYF. The CDR3 DNA reads TGCGCCAGCAGCTCGAAGTTGGGGGGGACGGATACGCAGTATTTT.

The chain has TRBV5-4 and TRBJ1-1; D not resolved. CDR3 length: 13 residues. Looked up from germline, CDR1 is SGHNT and CDR2 is YYREEE (reference sequence). Between the trimmed V and J ends, which lost 0 bases and 5 bases, there was a span of 8 bases. CDR3 sequence reads: CASSLDRWTEAFF. The CDR3, as DNA: TGTGCCAGCAGCTTGGACAGATGGACTGAAGCTTTCTTT.

For this clone: At one end the junction does not follow the germline gene, possibly because of a read error. V is TRBV7-9 and J is TRBJ1-6; no firm D call. Looked up from germline, CDR1 is SEHNR and CDR2 is FQNEAQ (reference sequence). The CDR3 is 14 amino acids. DNA of the CDR3: TGTTCCAGCACACTTCTCCTCGGGGATTCACCCCTCCACTTT. Its translation: CSSTLLLGDSPLHF.

Turning to this clone: Germline and junction disagree at one end, which may indicate a read error. CDR3 DNA sequence: TGTGCCAGCAGCCGAGGGCCCAATCAGTCCCAGCATTTT. Protein sequence: CASSRGPNQSQHF. The J gene is TRBJ1-5, the V gene TRBV6-5; D is ambiguous. CDR1 is MNHEY, CDR2 SVGAGI, per germline. This CDR3 contains 13 residues.

The chain joins TRBV9 to TRBJ2-2; D is possibly TRBD1 (5 bases). Germline CDR1 and CDR2: SGDLS and YYNGEE. V was trimmed by 3 bases and J by 6 bases, leaving 9 bases between them. The length of the CDR3 is 13 residues. CDR3 sequence reads: CASSGGRAGELFF. The CDR3 DNA reads TGTGCCAGCAGCGGGGGCCGGGCCGGGGAGCTGTTTTTT.

The V call is TRBV9, the J call TRBJ2-1; 8 bases agree with TRBD2. Germline V gene lookup returns CDR1 SGDLS and CDR2 YYNGEE. V lost 0 bases, J lost 5 bases, and 10 bases stayed unmatched. The CDR3 covers 17 residues. Written as DNA, the CDR3 is TGTGCCAGCAGCGTAGAGCCTAGCGGGCCTTCCAACAATGAGCAGTTCTTC. Translated: CASSVEPSGPSNNEQFF. Full variable domain (remainder filled in from reference TRBV9 and TRBJ2-1): DSGVTQTPKHLITATGQRVTLRCSPRSGDLSVYWYQQSLDQGLQFLIQYYNGEERAKGNILERFSAQQFPDLHSELNLSSLELGDSALYFCASSVEPSGPSNNEQFFGPGTRLTVL.

To note about this clone: An end of the junction does not agree with germline; a read error may underlie this. V gene TRBV10-3 combines with J gene TRBJ2-1, with a possible D match to TRBD1 (5 bases). The CDR3 covers 15 residues. The germline gives CDR1 ENHRY, CDR2 SYGVKD. CDR3 bases: TGTGCCAGCAGTCGGACACAGGAAACCTACAATGAGCAGTTCTTC. This encodes CASSRTQETYNEQFF.

A single count supports this clone. This chain uses TRBV19 with TRBJ2-1; D gene unclear. The CDR3 extends over 14 amino acids. Between the trimmed V and J ends, which lost 2 bases and 0 bases, there was a span of 5 bases. Germline V gene data show CDR1 as LNHDA and CDR2 as SQIVND (reference sequence). The CDR3 loop is CASSIYGSYNEQFF. The CDR3, as DNA: TGTGCCAGTAGTATATACGGCTCCTACAATGAGCAGTTCTTC.

The rearrangement links TRBV6-5 to TRBJ2-3; D possibly corresponds to TRBD1 (6 bases). The length of the CDR3 is 15 residues. V dropped 7 bases and J dropped 1 base, with 15 bases sitting between them. CDR1 is MNHEY, CDR2 SVGAGI, per germline. The CDR3 sequence: CASTSNRAGTDTQYF. The CDR3 nucleotides are TGTGCCAGCACTTCTAACAGGGCCGGCACAGATACGCAGTATTTT.

The rearrangement joins TRBV19 to TRBJ2-7; 9 bases agree with TRBD1. Trimming removed 6 bases from V and 3 bases from J; junction bases left unmatched: 9. There are 15 residues in the CDR3. The germline gives CDR1 LNHDA, CDR2 SQIVND (reference sequence). CDR3 in DNA: TGTGCCAGTAGGAAACAACAGGGGGCGGGCTACGAGCAGTACTTC. It yields the protein CASRKQQGAGYEQYF.

V and J are TRBV15 and TRBJ1-1; TRBD1 matches 7 bases. The V segment lost 6 bases and the J segment 3 bases; nucleotides outside the gene matches: 7. This CDR3 comprises 14 residues. The germline V gene encodes CDR1 LNHNV and CDR2 YYDKDF (reference sequence). Here the CDR3 DNA reads TGTGCCACCAGGATAGGGGGCGGGGACACTGAAGCTTTCTTT. Translation gives CATRIGGGDTEAFF.

The chain joins TRBV5-1 to TRBJ1-6; 8 bases line up with TRBD1. The junction had 7 bases not matched to a gene; V was cut back by 1 base and J by 13 bases. Germline assignment: CDR1 SGHRS and CDR2 YFSETQ. The CDR3 totals 14 residues. As DNA, the CDR3 is TGCGCCAGCAGCTTGAACCAGGGGGCTTCCCCCCTCCACTTT. Translated, it gives CASSLNQGASPLHF.

CDR3 sequence: CASSFLPDSLTDTQYF. CDR3 in DNA: TGTGCCAGCAGCTTTCTACCTGACTCCCTCACAGATACGCAGTATTTT. The chain recombines TRBV7-9 with TRBJ2-3, with D unclear. The CDR3 is made up of 16 amino acids. The V end lost 3 bases, the J end lost 2 bases, and 15 bases lay between the germline ends. Germline-derived CDR1 and CDR2 are SEHNR and FQNEAQ (reference sequence). The full variable domain, in which reference TRBV7-9 and TRBJ2-3 provide the parts outside the CDR3, is DTGVSQNPRHKITKRGQNVTFRCDPISEHNRLYWYRQTLGQGPEFLTYFQNEAQLEKSRLLSDRFSAERPKGSFSTLEIQRTEQGDSAMYLCASSFLPDSLTDTQYFGPGTRLTVL.

J is TRBJ2-1 and V is TRBV6-4; 12 bases fit TRBD2. This CDR3 spans 14 amino acids. Germline V lookup: CDR1 MRHNA, CDR2 SNTAGT. Trimming cost V 3 bases and J 9 bases; bases outside gene matches: 3. Written as DNA, the CDR3 is TGTGCCAGCAGTGAGGCACTAGCGGGAGGTGAGCAGTTCTTC. Translating it yields CASSEALAGGEQFF.